This entry features one T cell receptor beta chain sequence. The CDR3 sequence is 13 residues long. Germline V lookup: CDR1 MNHNY, CDR2 SVGAGI (reference sequence). The V end was cut by 4 bases, the J end by 8 bases, with 12 bases between. The data stem from a study of cytomegalovirus exposure and HLA in healthy donors. The study ran its PCR with 60 Vbeta and 13 Jbeta primers. The repertoire was sequenced with immunoSEQ multiplex PCR; TCRdb's copy has only in-frame clones and lacks some. The sample holds 95,000 to 150,000 clones, approximately 80% seen once. Sequenced sample: PBMCs. The sequence was collected from a man between 18 and 35 years old in good health and CMV-seropositive. The chain employs TRBV6-6 and TRBJ2-4, with D perhaps TRBD1 (5 bases). The CDR3 protein is CASSSRGMDIQYF. The CDR3 DNA follows: TGTGCCAGCAGTTCAAGGGGTATGGACATTCAGTACTTC.